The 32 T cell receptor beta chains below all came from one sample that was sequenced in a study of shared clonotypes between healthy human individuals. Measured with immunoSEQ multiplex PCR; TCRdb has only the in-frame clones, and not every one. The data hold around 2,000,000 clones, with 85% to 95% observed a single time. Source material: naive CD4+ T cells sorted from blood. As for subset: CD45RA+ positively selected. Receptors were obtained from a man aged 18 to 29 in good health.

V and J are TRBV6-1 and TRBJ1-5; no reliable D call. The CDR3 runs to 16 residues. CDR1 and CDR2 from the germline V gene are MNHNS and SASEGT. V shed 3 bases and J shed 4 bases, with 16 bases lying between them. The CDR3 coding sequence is TGTGCCAGCAGTGAGGGGTACAGTAACTTAAATCAGCCCCAGCATTTT. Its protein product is CASSEGYSNLNQPQHF.

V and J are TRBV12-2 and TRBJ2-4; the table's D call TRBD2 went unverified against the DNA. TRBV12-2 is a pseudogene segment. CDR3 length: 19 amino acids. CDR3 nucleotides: TGTGCAAGTCGCTTAGCGACCTCCGGGAGTGGTGGGGCCAAAAACATTCAGTACTTC. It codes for CASRLATSGSGGAKNIQYF.

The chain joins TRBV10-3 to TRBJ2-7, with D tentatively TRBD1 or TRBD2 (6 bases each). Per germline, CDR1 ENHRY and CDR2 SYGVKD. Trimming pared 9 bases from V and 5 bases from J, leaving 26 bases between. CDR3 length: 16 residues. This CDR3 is CAMAHKGGTEGDEQYF. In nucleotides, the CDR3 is TGTGCCATGGCCCACAAGGGTGGAACGGAGGGGGACGAGCAGTACTTC.

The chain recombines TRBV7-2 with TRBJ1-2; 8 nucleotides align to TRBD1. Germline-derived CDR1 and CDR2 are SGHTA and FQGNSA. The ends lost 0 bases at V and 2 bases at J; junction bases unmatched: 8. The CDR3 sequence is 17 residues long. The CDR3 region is CASSLAPGQGTNYGYTF. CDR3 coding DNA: TGTGCCAGCAGCTTAGCCCCTGGACAGGGAACAAACTATGGCTACACCTTC.

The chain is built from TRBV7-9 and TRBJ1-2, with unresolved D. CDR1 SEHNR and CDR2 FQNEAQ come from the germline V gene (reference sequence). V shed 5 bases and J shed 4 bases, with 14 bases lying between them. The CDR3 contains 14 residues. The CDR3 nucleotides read TGTGCCAGCAGCCCCCTGGGGAACCCCTATGGCTACACCTTC. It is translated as CASSPLGNPYGYTF.

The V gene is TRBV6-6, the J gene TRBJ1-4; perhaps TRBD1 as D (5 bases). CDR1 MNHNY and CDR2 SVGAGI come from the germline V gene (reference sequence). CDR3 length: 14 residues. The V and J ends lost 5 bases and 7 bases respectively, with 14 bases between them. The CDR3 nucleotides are TGTGCCAGCAGTCCCGGGACTAGGGGTGAAAAACTGTTTTTT. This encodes CASSPGTRGEKLFF.

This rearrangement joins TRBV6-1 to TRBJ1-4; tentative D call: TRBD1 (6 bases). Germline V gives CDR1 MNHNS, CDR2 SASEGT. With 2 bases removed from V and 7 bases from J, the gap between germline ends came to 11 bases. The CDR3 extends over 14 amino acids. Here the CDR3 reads CASSESRGREKLFF. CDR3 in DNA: TGTGCCAGCAGTGAATCCCGGGGGCGTGAAAAACTGTTTTTT.

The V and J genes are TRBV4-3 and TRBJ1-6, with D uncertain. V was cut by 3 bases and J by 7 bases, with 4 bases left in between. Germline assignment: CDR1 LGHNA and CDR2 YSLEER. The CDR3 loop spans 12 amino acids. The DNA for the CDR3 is TGCGCCAGCAGCCAGGAGAATTCACCCCTCCACTTT. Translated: CASSQENSPLHF.

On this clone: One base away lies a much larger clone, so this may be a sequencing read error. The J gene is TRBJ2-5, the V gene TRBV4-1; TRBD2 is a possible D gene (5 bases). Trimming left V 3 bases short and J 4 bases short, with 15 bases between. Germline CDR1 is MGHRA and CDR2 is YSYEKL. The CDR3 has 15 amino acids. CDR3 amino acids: CASSHEGAFRETQYF. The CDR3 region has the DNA TGCGCCAGCAGCCATGAGGGAGCATTCCGAGAGACCCAGTACTTC.

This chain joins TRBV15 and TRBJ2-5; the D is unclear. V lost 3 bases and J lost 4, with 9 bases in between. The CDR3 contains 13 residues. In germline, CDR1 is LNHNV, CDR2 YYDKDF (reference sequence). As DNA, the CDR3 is TGTGCCACCAGCAGGGGTTATTCAGAGACCCAGTACTTC. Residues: CATSRGYSETQYF.

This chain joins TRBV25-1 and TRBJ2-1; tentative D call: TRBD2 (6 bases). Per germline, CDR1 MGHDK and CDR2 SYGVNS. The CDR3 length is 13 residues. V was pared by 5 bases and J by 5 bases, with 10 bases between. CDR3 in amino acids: CASSRGKNNEQFF. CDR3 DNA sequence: TGTGCCAGCAGTCGGGGGAAGAACAATGAGCAGTTCTTC.

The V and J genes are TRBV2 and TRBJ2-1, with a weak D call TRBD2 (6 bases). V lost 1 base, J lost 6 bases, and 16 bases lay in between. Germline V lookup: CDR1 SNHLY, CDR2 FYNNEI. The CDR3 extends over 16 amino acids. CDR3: CASSEVTSPPSNEQFF. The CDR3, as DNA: TGTGCCAGCAGTGAAGTCACTAGCCCACCTTCCAATGAGCAGTTCTTC.

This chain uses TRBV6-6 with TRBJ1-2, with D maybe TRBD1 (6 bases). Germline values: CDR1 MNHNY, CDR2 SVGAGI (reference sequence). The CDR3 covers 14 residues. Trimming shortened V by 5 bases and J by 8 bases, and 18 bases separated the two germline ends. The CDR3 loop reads CASSANRDTRGYTF. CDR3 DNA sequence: TGTGCCAGCAGTGCCAACCGGGACACCCGAGGCTACACCTTC.

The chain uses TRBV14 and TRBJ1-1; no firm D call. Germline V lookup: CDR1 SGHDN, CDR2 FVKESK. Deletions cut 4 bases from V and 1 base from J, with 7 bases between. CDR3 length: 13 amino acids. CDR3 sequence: CASSRTENTEAFF. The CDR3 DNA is TGTGCCAGCAGCCGAACAGAGAACACTGAAGCTTTCTTT.

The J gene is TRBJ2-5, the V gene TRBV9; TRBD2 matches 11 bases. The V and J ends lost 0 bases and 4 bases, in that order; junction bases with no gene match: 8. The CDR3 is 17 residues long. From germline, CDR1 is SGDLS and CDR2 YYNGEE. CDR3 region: CASSVGLAGGVGETQYF. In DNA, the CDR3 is TGTGCCAGCAGCGTAGGGCTAGCGGGAGGTGTGGGAGAGACCCAGTACTTC.

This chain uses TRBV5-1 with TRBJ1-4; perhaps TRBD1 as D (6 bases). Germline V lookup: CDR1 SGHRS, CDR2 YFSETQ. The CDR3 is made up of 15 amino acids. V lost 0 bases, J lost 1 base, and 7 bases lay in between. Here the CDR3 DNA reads TGCGCCAGCAGCTTGGAGGGGGTAACTAATGAAAAACTGTTTTTT. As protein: CASSLEGVTNEKLFF.

CDR3 protein: CASSISAGGGGNEQFF. The CDR3 DNA reads as TGTGCCAGTAGTATAAGTGCGGGTGGGGGAGGCAATGAGCAGTTCTTC. The gene calls are TRBV19 and TRBJ2-1; D may be TRBD2 (6 bases). Germline V gives CDR1 LNHDA, CDR2 SQIVND (reference sequence). The CDR3 covers 16 residues. Trimming removed 2 bases at V and 6 bases at J, with 17 bases between.

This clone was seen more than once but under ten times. CDR3 amino acids: CASTAQGQGNSPLHF. In nucleotides, the CDR3 is TGTGCCAGTACAGCCCAGGGACAGGGGAATTCACCCCTCCACTTT. The chain uses TRBV19 and TRBJ1-6; TRBD1 aligns across 10 bases. Germline CDR1 and CDR2: LNHDA and SQIVND (reference sequence). This CDR3 is built from 15 residues. V gave up 7 bases and J gave up 7 bases; unmatched junction bases: 7.

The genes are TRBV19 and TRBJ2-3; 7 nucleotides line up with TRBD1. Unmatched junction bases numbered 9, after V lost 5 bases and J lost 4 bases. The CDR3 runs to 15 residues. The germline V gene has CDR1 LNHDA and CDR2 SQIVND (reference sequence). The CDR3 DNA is TGTGCCAGTAGTTCGACAGGGACACATCCAGATACGCAGTATTTT. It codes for CASSSTGTHPDTQYF. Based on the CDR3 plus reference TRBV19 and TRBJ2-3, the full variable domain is DGGITQSPKYLFRKEGQNVTLSCEQNLNHDAMYWYRQDPGQGLRLIYYSQIVNDFQKGDIAEGYSVSREKKESFPLTVTSAQKNPTAFYLCASSSTGTHPDTQYFGPGTRLTVL.

CDR3 region: CASSQRQGADTEAFF. DNA for the CDR3: TGTGCCAGCAGCCAGAGACAGGGGGCGGACACTGAAGCTTTCTTT. The chain combines TRBV7-9 with TRBJ1-1; 10 bases are shared with TRBD1. Germline CDR1 is SEHNR and CDR2 is FQNEAQ (reference sequence). With V trimmed by 5 bases and J by 3 bases, 6 bases remained unmatched. This CDR3 spans 15 amino acids. Filled out from reference TRBV7-9 and TRBJ1-1, the complete variable domain reads DTGVSQNPRHKITKRGQNVTFRCDPISEHNRLYWYRQTLGQGPEFLTYFQNEAQLEKSRLLSDRFSAERPKGSFSTLEIQRTEQGDSAMYLCASSQRQGADTEAFFGQGTRLTVV.

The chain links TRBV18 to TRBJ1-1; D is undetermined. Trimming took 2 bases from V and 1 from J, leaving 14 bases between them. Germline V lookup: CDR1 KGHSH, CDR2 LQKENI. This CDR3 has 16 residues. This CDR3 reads CASSPMMGSSNTEAFF. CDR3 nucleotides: TGTGCCAGCTCACCAATGATGGGCAGTTCGAACACTGAAGCTTTCTTT.

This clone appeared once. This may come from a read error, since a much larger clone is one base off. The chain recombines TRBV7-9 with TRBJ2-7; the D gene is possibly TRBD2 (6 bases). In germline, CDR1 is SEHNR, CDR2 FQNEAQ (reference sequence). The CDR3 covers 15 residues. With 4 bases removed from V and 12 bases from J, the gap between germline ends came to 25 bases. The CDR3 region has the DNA TGTGCCAGCAGCTCCTTAGACGGGACTGGCGGGCGATTGTACTTC. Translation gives CASSSLDGTGGRLYF.

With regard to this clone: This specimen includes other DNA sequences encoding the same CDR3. CDR3 nucleotides: TGTGCCAGCTCACCCCCGGGAACCCAGGAGACCCAGTACTTC. Encoded protein: CASSPPGTQETQYF. V usage is TRBV18 and J usage is TRBJ2-5; D may be TRBD2 (5 bases). The V gene's germline CDR1 is KGHSH and CDR2 LQKENI. This CDR3 spans 14 amino acids. Trimming removed 3 bases from V and 5 bases from J, with 13 bases in between.

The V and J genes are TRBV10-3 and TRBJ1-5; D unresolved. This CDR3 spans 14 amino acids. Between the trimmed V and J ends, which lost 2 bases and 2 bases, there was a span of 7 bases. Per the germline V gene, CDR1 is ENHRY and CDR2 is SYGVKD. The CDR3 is CAISEEGGNQPQHF. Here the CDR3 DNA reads TGTGCCATCAGTGAGGAGGGCGGCAATCAGCCCCAGCATTTT.

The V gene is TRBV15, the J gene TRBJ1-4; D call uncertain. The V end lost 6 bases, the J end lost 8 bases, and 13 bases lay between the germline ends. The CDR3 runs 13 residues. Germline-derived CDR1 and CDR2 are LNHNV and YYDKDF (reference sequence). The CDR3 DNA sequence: TGTGCCACCAGACGGGAGGTACAGGAAAAACTGTTTTTT. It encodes CATRREVQEKLFF.

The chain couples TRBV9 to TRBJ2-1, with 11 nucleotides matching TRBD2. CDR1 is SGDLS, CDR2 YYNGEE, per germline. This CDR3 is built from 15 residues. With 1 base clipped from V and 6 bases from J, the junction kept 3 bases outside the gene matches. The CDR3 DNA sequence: TGTGCCAGCAGCGTAACTAGCGGGAGCGCCAATGAGCAGTTCTTC. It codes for CASSVTSGSANEQFF.

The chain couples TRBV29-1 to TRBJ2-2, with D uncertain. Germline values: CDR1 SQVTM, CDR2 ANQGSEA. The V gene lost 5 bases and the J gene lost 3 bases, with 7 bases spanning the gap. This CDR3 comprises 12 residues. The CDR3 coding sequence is TGCAGCGTTCTAGAAGACACCGGGGAGCTGTTTTTT. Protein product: CSVLEDTGELFF.

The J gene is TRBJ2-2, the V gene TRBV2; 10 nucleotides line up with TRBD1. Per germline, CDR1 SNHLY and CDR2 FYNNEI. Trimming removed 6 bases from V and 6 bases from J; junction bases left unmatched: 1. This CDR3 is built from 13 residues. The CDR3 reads CASRDRGSGELFF. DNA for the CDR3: TGTGCCAGCAGGGACAGGGGGTCCGGGGAGCTGTTTTTT.

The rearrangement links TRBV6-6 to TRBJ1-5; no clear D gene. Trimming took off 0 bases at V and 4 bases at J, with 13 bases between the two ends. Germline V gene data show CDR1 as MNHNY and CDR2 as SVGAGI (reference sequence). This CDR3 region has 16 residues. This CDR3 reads CASSYSAGSLNQPQHF. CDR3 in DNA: TGTGCCAGCAGTTACTCAGCCGGCAGCCTGAATCAGCCCCAGCATTTT.

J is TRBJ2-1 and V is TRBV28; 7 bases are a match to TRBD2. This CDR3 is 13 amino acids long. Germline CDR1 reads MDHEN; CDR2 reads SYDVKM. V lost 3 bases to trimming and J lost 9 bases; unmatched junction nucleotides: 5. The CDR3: CASSFPGLREQFF. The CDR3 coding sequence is TGTGCCAGCAGTTTCCCGGGACTACGTGAGCAGTTCTTC.

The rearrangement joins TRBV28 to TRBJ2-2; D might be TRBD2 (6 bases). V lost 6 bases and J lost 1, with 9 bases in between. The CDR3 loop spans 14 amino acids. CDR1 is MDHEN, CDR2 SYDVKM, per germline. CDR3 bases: TGTGCCAGCAGAAAGGGAGGGAACACCGGGGAGCTGTTTTTT. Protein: CASRKGGNTGELFF.

The CDR3: CASSSEYSPLHF. In nucleotides, the CDR3 is TGTGCCAGCAGCTCCGAATATTCACCCCTCCACTTT. V is TRBV6-6 and J is TRBJ1-6; no firm D call. The CDR3 totals 12 residues. V lost 6 bases to trimming and J lost 8 bases, with 8 bases between them. The V gene's germline CDR1 is MNHNY and CDR2 SVGAGI (reference sequence).